The present entry profiles one TCR beta chain with its context. The table came from immunoSEQ multiplex PCR; TCRdb's copy has only in-frame clones and leaves some out. Found here are approximately 1,500,000 clones, about 98% of them singletons; the top ten hold about 0.4%. This record belongs to a study of shared clonotypes between healthy human individuals. Study-level background: Plates per donor: three CD4 naive, three CD4 memory, two CD8 naive, one CD8 memory.

The trim removed 5 bases at V and 7 bases at J, leaving 8 bases unmatched. This CDR3 is built from 14 residues. The V gene's germline CDR1 is LNHDA and CDR2 SQIVND (reference sequence). This receptor was obtained from a man aged 25 to 45 in good health. Specimen: naive CD4+ T cells sorted from blood. Subset noted: CD45RA+ positively selected. This chain joins TRBV19 and TRBJ2-7, with 10 bases that match TRBD1. This CDR3 reads CASSLTGGLGEQYF. The DNA of the CDR3 is TGTGCCAGTAGTTTGACAGGGGGCTTGGGAGAGCAGTACTTC.